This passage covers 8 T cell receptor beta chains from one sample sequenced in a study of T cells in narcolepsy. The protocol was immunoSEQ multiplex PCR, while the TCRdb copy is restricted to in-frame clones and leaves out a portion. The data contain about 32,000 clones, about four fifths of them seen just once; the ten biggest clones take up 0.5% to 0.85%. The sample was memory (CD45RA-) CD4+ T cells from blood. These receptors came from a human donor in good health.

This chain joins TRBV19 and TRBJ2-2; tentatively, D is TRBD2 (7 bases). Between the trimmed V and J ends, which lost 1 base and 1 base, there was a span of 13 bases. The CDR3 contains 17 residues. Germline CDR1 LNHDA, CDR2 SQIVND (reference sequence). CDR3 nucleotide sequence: TGTGCCAGTAGTATAGGTGGCGGGGGCGGGAACACCGGGGAGCTGTTTTTT. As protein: CASSIGGGGGNTGELFF.

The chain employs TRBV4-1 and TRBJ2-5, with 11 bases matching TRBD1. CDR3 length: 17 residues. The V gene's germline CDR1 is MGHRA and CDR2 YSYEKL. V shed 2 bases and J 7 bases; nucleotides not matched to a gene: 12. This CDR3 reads CASSQPPGQGVRGTQYF. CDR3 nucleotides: TGCGCCAGCAGCCAACCTCCGGGACAGGGGGTTCGGGGGACCCAGTACTTC.

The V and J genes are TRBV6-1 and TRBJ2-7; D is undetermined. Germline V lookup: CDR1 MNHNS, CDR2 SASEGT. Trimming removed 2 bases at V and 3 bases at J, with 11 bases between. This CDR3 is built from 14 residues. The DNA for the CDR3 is TGTGCCAGCAGTGAATCACAGACTTACTACGAGCAGTACGTC. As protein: CASSESQTYYEQYV.

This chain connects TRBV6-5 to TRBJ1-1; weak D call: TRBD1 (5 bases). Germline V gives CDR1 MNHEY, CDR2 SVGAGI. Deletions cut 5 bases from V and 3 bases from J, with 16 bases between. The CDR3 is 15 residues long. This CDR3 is CASSPVGGVYTEAFF. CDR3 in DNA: TGTGCCAGCAGTCCGGTCGGGGGGGTATACACTGAAGCTTTCTTT.

CDR3 sequence: CASSFGGQNTEAFF. CDR3 coding DNA: TGTGCCAGCAGCTTCGGGGGCCAGAACACTGAAGCTTTCTTT. The rearrangement uses TRBV5-4 and TRBJ1-1, with a possible D match to TRBD1 (6 bases). The CDR3 contains 14 residues. Trimming removed 2 bases from V and 1 base from J, with 9 bases in between. Looked up from germline, CDR1 is SGHNT and CDR2 is YYREEE (reference sequence).

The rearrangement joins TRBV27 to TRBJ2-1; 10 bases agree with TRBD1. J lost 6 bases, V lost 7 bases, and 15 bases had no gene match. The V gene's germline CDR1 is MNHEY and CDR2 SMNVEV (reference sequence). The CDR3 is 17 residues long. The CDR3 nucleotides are TGTGCCAGCACCGCACCTCCCGGGACAGGGGCCCTCAATGAGCAGTTCTTC. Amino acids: CASTAPPGTGALNEQFF.

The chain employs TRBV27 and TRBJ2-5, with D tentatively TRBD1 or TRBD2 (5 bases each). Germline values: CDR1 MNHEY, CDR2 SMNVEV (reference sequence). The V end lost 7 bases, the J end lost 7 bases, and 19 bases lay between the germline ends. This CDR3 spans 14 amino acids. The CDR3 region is CASNGRAGTGTQYF. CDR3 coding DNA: TGTGCCAGCAATGGCCGGGCAGGGACGGGGACCCAGTACTTC.

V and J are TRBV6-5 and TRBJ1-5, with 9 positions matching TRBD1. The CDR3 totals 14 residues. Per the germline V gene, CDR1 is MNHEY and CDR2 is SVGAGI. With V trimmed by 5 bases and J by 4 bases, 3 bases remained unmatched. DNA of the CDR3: TGTGCCAGCAGTGAAGGGACAGGGAATCAGCCCCAGCATTTT. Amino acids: CASSEGTGNQPQHF.